A single sample is the source of the 12 T cell receptor beta chains below, sequenced in a study of T cell clonality in common variable immunodeficiency (dated by TCRdb to between 2015 and 2017). Study-wide findings and limitations: Fewer deletions and N-nucleotide insertions were reportedly observed in CVID TCRbeta sequences, and highly modified clones with 13 or more V deletions were reportedly absent from CVID TCRbeta sequences.

The library was generated by the immunoSEQ multiplex PCR assay. This immuneACCESS table, as held by TCRdb, lists in-frame sequences with V and J called but not all clones. Of the missing ones, under half trace to an unresolved V gene in checked studies; the others have no known cause. This sample has tens of thousands of clones, none of them a singleton. In total, the top ten clones hold approximately 2% of the sample. For these TCRs, the target antigens are not known. The sequenced sample was peripheral blood mononuclear cells. The receptors shown here come from a human donor with common variable immunodeficiency.

A few counts support this clone. The CDR3 extends 3 residues past the end of the read, so its final part is completed from the germline J gene. The V call is TRBV5-4, the J call TRBJ2-7, with a weak D call TRBD1 (5 bases). Germline loops: CDR1 SGHNT, CDR2 YYREEE (reference sequence). The CDR3 extends over 12 amino acids. V gave up 4 bases and J gave up 3 bases, with 8 bases separating them. The covered CDR3 bases are TGTGCCAGCAGCCTAGGGGTCTACGAG. Amino acid sequence: CASSLGVYE. The CDR3 as a whole reads CASSLGVYEQYF.

Within the sample, this clone is medium-sized. Sequencing ends 3 residues short of the CDR3 end; the germline J gene provides the rest. This sequence joins TRBV5-1 and TRBJ1-2; 10 bases map to TRBD1. The CDR3 sequence is 14 residues long. CDR1 SGHRS and CDR2 YFSETQ come from the germline V gene. The chain's CDR3 is CASSPGTGDVSYTF. The part of the CDR3 DNA that was read is TGCGCCAGCAGCCCCGGGACAGGGGATGTAAGC.

This clone was counted at least ten times. The sequence runs out 3 residues before the end of the CDR3; the remainder is reconstructed from the germline J gene. This CDR3 is also generated by other DNA sequences in the sample. The chain uses TRBV2 and TRBJ1-6; 8 bases match TRBD1. The CDR3 has 14 residues. Per the germline V gene, CDR1 is SNHLY and CDR2 is FYNNEI. V trimming: 7 bases; J trimming: 11 bases; junction bases outside the gene matches: 10. The CDR3 bases that were read are TGTGCCAGCAAGGCAGGGGGCAAATCGGCACCC. It encodes CASKAGGKSAP. The entire CDR3 reads CASKAGGKSAPLHF. The full variable domain, in which reference TRBV2 and TRBJ1-6 provide the parts outside the CDR3, is EPEVTQTPSHQVTQMGQEVILRCVPISNHLYFYWYRQILGQKVEFLVSFYNNEISEKSEIFDDQFSVERPDGSNFTLKIRSTKLEDSAMYFCASKAGGKSAPLHFGNGTRLTVT.

This clone was counted ten times or more. With the read ending 3 residues before the CDR3 end, the germline J gene is used to fill in that end. The chain joins TRBV18 to TRBJ1-1; possibly TRBD1 for D (5 bases). V was shortened by 1 base and J by 3 bases, with 18 bases between the two germline ends. The CDR3 length is 17 residues. Germline V gene sequence: CDR1 KGHSH, CDR2 LQKENI. CDR3 residues: CASSPRILGGRDTEAFF. The CDR3 DNA, read in part, is TGTGCCAGCTCACCACGGATTTTGGGGGGGAGAGACACTGAA.

At least ten counts were recorded for this clone. The read ends 3 residues early relative to the CDR3; the germline J gene fills the gap. The J gene is TRBJ1-2, the V gene TRBV20-1, with D possibly being TRBD1 (5 bases). The CDR3 length is 17 residues. CDR1 is DFQATT, CDR2 SNEGSKA, per germline (reference sequence). Trimming pared 0 bases from V and 4 bases from J, leaving 21 bases between. CDR3 DNA, as far as it was read: TGCAGTGCTAGAGATGTAAGGGGTACCACTCGAATCTATGGC. Protein: CSARDVRGTTRIYG. The complete CDR3 reads CSARDVRGTTRIYGYTF.

This clone was counted at least ten times. The DNA ends 3 residues before the CDR3 does, and the rest of the CDR3 is filled in from the germline J gene. This chain joins TRBV20-1 and TRBJ1-5; D unresolved. This CDR3 has 13 amino acids. The ends were cut back, 5 bases at V and 4 bases at J, with 12 bases in the middle. Germline V gives CDR1 DFQATT, CDR2 SNEGSKA (reference sequence). CDR3 DNA, as far as it was read: TGCAGTGCTGTCCCGATGCGTAATCAGCCC. This gives the protein CSAVPMRNQP. The entire CDR3 reads CSAVPMRNQPQHF.

This clone was recorded many times. Coverage ceases 3 residues before the CDR3 finishes, and the germline J gene fills in the end. This sequence joins TRBV18 and TRBJ1-3, with D uncertain. Germline assignment: CDR1 KGHSH and CDR2 LQKENI. The CDR3 sequence is 12 residues long. V lost 3 bases and J lost 4, with 4 bases in between. The sequenced CDR3 bases are TGTGCCAGCTCACCCTCGGGAAACACC. Residues: CASSPSGNT. The entire CDR3 protein is CASSPSGNTIYF.

This clone was seen many times. The CDR3 is cut off 3 residues early in the read; its end comes from the germline J gene. The rearrangement links TRBV11-3 to TRBJ2-1, with D perhaps matching TRBD2 (6 bases). CDR3 length: 15 amino acids. Trimming took off 2 bases at V and 5 bases at J, with 13 bases between the two ends. Germline V gives CDR1 SGHNT, CDR2 YENEEA. Incomplete CDR3 DNA: TGTGCCAGCAGCTTACGTGGGACTTACAACAATGAG. Translating it yields CASSLRGTYNNE. The CDR3 reads in full as CASSLRGTYNNEQFF. Complete variable domain (other parts from reference TRBV11-3 and TRBJ2-1): EAGVVQSPRYKIIEKKQPVAFWCNPISGHNTLYWYLQNLGQGPELLIRYENEEAVDDSQLPKDRFSAERLKGVDSTLKIQPAELGDSAVYLCASSLRGTYNNEQFFGPGTRLTVL.

By sample fraction, this clone is medium-sized. The CDR3 sequence is CASSRGQGAFNEQFF. The CDR3 bases that were read are TGTGCCAGCAGCCGAGGACAGGGGGCGTTCAATGAG. This chain joins TRBV14 and TRBJ2-1, with 11 positions matching TRBD1. The CDR3 end falls 3 residues outside the read, so it is completed with the germline J gene. Losses at the gene ends were 4 bases for V and 6 bases for J; bases not matched to a gene: 5. The CDR3 runs 15 residues. The germline gives CDR1 SGHDN, CDR2 FVKESK.

This clone was seen repeatedly, ten times or more. The sequence runs out 3 residues before the end of the CDR3; the remainder is reconstructed from the germline J gene. This chain joins TRBV5-1 and TRBJ2-3; TRBD1 aligns across 8 bases. J was trimmed by 4 bases and V by 0 bases; bases with no gene match: 4. The length of the CDR3 is 15 residues. Germline V CDR1 and CDR2: SGHRS, YFSETQ. CDR3 sequence: CASSLDRGSPDTQYF. CDR3 DNA (partial): TGCGCCAGCAGCTTGGACAGGGGGAGTCCAGATACG.

The table lists this clone with many counts. The missing CDR3 end, 3 residues past where the read stops, is filled in from the germline J gene. The chain uses TRBV18 and TRBJ2-2, with D possibly TRBD1 on 6 matching bases. CDR3 length: 14 residues. Trimming removed 10 bases at V and 1 base at J, with 13 bases between. The germline V gene encodes CDR1 KGHSH and CDR2 LQKENI. The CDR3 sequence is CATRTTGNTGELFF. CDR3 bases read: TGTGCCACCCGCACGACAGGGAACACCGGGGAG.

This clone was counted at least ten times. The DNA ends 3 residues before the CDR3 does, and the rest of the CDR3 is filled in from the germline J gene. The chain couples TRBV11-2 to TRBJ2-1; D tentatively reads TRBD1 or TRBD2 (6 bases each). This CDR3 is 15 amino acids long. CDR1 and CDR2 (germline): SGHAT, FQNNGV. Between the trimmed V and J ends, which lost 5 bases and 2 bases, there was a span of 13 bases. The CDR3 loop reads CASSLRRDTYNEQFF. The sequenced part of the CDR3 DNA is TGTGCCAGCAGCCTTAGGCGGGACACCTACAATGAG.